The 17 T cell receptor beta chains below all came from one sample that was sequenced in a study of Graves' ophthalmopathy and Graves' hyperthyroidism. The TCR beta CDR3 regions underwent amplification from RNA transcripts. Second-round multiplex PCR came after a first-round RT-PCR that employed HTBI primers. TCRdb processed the multiplex PCR reads anew with MiXCR; each CDR3 protein has one entry. Counted here are around 43,000 distinct CDR3 sequences, approximately 52% occurring once; the ten biggest clones make up around 20%. The specimen was peripheral blood. These receptors were collected from an adult man with Graves' ophthalmopathy.

This clonotype occurred many times. The chain employs TRBV6-5 and TRBJ1-5; no firm D call. With 2 bases removed from V and 4 bases from J, the gap between germline ends came to 6 bases. This CDR3 is 13 amino acids long. Per germline, CDR1 MNHEY and CDR2 SVGAGI. The CDR3 DNA follows: TGTGCCAGCAGTTACGGGCGGAATCAGCCCCAGCATTTT. Its translation: CASSYGRNQPQHF.

This chain uses TRBV6-2 or TRBV6-3 with TRBJ2-7; D is unresolved. The CDR3 extends over 13 amino acids. Germline V gene lookup returns CDR1 MNHEY and CDR2 SVGEGT. V was clipped by 7 bases and J by 5 bases, with 15 bases between them. The CDR3 region is CASTTAPQNEQYF. The CDR3 region has the DNA TGTGCCAGCACGACCGCGCCCCAAAACGAGCAGTACTTC.

This clonotype is deemed medium-sized. The gene calls are TRBV10-3 and TRBJ2-3; unclear D gene. The germline V gene encodes CDR1 ENHRY and CDR2 SYGVKD. Trimming took off 3 bases at V and 6 bases at J, with 7 bases between the two ends. The CDR3 has 12 amino acids. CDR3 region: CAISEIGDTQYF. CDR3 coding DNA: TGTGCCATCAGTGAAATAGGGGATACGCAGTATTTT.

The gene calls are TRBV20-1 and TRBJ1-5; TRBD1 aligns across 9 bases. Germline trimming cut 1 base from V and 11 bases from J; bases unmatched to any gene: 9. The germline gives CDR1 DFQATT, CDR2 SNEGSKA (reference sequence). The CDR3 runs 14 residues. CDR3 DNA sequence: TGCAGTGCTAGAGCTACAGGGGGCCGTGAGACCCAGCATTTT. This gives the protein CSARATGGRETQHF.

There are many counts of this clonotype. V and J are TRBV7-9 and TRBJ1-5; TRBD1 might be the D (5 bases). The V gene lost 4 bases and the J gene lost 7 bases, with 20 bases spanning the gap. Germline lookup yields CDR1 SEHNR and CDR2 FQNEAQ (reference sequence). The CDR3 is 16 residues long. The CDR3 spells CASSSTNGGGGQPQHF. The DNA for the CDR3 is TGTGCCAGCAGCTCCACAAACGGGGGTGGAGGGCAGCCCCAGCATTTT. Full variable domain (rest looked up from reference TRBV7-9 and TRBJ1-5): DTGVSQNPRHKITKRGQNVTFRCDPISEHNRLYWYRQTLGQGPEFLTYFQNEAQLEKSRLLSDRFSAERPKGSFSTLEIQRTEQGDSAMYLCASSSTNGGGGQPQHFGDGTRLSIL.

The chain has TRBV7-9 and TRBJ2-4, with a tentative D call TRBD2 (6 bases). The CDR3 sequence is 15 residues long. Trimming pared 1 base from V and 1 base from J, leaving 8 bases between. The germline V gene encodes CDR1 SEHNR and CDR2 FQNEAQ (reference sequence). The CDR3 sequence: CASSLVGGAKNIQYF. CDR3 in DNA: TGTGCCAGCAGCTTAGTTGGGGGGGCCAAAAACATTCAGTACTTC. Full variable domain (remainder filled in from reference TRBV7-9 and TRBJ2-4): DTGVSQNPRHKITKRGQNVTFRCDPISEHNRLYWYRQTLGQGPEFLTYFQNEAQLEKSRLLSDRFSAERPKGSFSTLEIQRTEQGDSAMYLCASSLVGGAKNIQYFGAGTRLSVL.

The genes are TRBV15 and TRBJ1-2; tentatively, D is TRBD1 (6 bases). V was shortened by 5 bases and J by 2 bases, with 12 bases between the two germline ends. Per the germline V gene, CDR1 is LNHNV and CDR2 is YYDKDF (reference sequence). This CDR3 comprises 14 residues. This CDR3 reads CATSDRQDNYGYTF. In nucleotides, the CDR3 is TGTGCCACCAGCGACCGACAGGACAACTATGGCTACACCTTC.

The V and J genes are TRBV5-4 and TRBJ2-7, with TRBD1 matching over 9 bases. The V gene end was trimmed by 4 bases and the J gene end by 3 bases; junction bases not matched to a gene: 5. The CDR3 extends over 14 amino acids. Germline V gene data show CDR1 as SGHNT and CDR2 as YYREEE (reference sequence). The CDR3 DNA follows: TGTGCCAGCAGCAGTGGACAGGGGCGCTACGAGCAGTACTTC. Its translation: CASSSGQGRYEQYF.

In this sample, this clonotype turned up many times. V and J are TRBV4-3 and TRBJ1-2; TRBD1 aligns across 7 bases. CDR3 size: 13 residues. CDR1 is LGHNA and CDR2 is YSLEER in the germline V gene. V gave up 2 bases and J gave up 8 bases; unmatched junction bases: 5. CDR3 nucleotide sequence: TGCGCCAGCAGCCAAACAGGGGAGCGAGGCTACACCTTC. Encoded protein: CASSQTGERGYTF.

This clonotype showed up many times. This chain joins TRBV19 and TRBJ1-3, with D hard to call. Per germline, CDR1 LNHDA and CDR2 SQIVND (reference sequence). This CDR3 is 15 amino acids long. Trimming left V 6 bases short and J 4 bases short, with 16 bases between. The CDR3 here is CASRPRTGYGNTIYF. The CDR3 coding sequence is TGTGCCAGTAGACCCCGCACGGGGTACGGAAACACCATATATTTT.

Comments on this clonotype: It may be a read error: a sequence one base away is much more abundant. The chain couples TRBV6-5 to TRBJ2-5; D might be TRBD2 (5 bases). CDR3 length equals 14 residues. The germline V gene encodes CDR1 MNHEY and CDR2 SVGAGI. The germline V and J ends were trimmed by 2 bases and 5 bases, with 12 bases remaining between them. CDR3 DNA sequence: TGTGCCAGCAGTTACGAGGGAGTTCAGGAGACCCAGTACTTC. This gives the protein CASSYEGVQETQYF.

With regard to this clonotype: A much larger clone sits a single nucleotide away, making a read error possible. The chain combines TRBV28 with TRBJ1-2; TRBD1 agrees at 8 bases. With 7 bases clipped from V and 0 bases from J, the junction kept 7 bases outside the gene matches. The length of the CDR3 is 15 residues. Germline V lookup: CDR1 MDHEN, CDR2 SYDVKM. The CDR3 DNA follows: TGTGCCAGCAATCCCCGGGACAGGTCTAACTATGGCTACACCTTC. The encoded protein is CASNPRDRSNYGYTF.

Many counts were recorded for this clonotype. The CDR3 protein is CASSQEYGGTGRETQYF. The CDR3 DNA is TGCGCCAGCAGCCAAGAGTACGGGGGTACGGGCCGGGAGACCCAGTACTTC. The chain links TRBV4-3 to TRBJ2-5, with a possible D match to TRBD2 (6 bases). Germline V gene data show CDR1 as LGHNA and CDR2 as YSLEER. The germline V and J ends were trimmed by 0 bases and 5 bases, with 19 bases remaining between them. The CDR3 runs 17 residues.

This clonotype has a count of ten or more. This sequence may be a read error, since a much larger clone differs from it by one base. J is TRBJ1-1 and V is TRBV20-1; 7 positions match TRBD1. The germline V gene encodes CDR1 DFQATT and CDR2 SNEGSKA (reference sequence). V gave up 2 bases and J gave up 3 bases; unmatched junction bases: 0. The CDR3 is made up of 12 amino acids. The DNA for the CDR3 is TGCAGTGCTAGACAGGGGGACACTGAAGCTTTCTTT. Translation gives CSARQGDTEAFF.

This clonotype was found a few times. This chain joins TRBV20-1 and TRBJ2-7; TRBD1 is a possible D gene (6 bases). Trimming stripped 3 bases from V and 4 bases from J, with 13 bases between. The CDR3 spans 13 residues. CDR1 and CDR2 (germline): DFQATT, SNEGSKA (reference sequence). The CDR3 loop reads CSASGQIPYEQYF. As DNA, the CDR3 is TGCAGTGCTAGCGGACAGATACCTTACGAGCAGTACTTC.

This clonotype was counted many times. This chain connects TRBV4-2 to TRBJ2-5, with 8 bases that match TRBD2. CDR3 length equals 15 residues. Germline V gene sequence: CDR1 LGHNA, CDR2 YNFKEQ. The ends lost 0 bases at V and 1 base at J; junction bases unmatched: 1. The CDR3 here is CASSQDRGGQETQYF. The CDR3 bases are TGTGCCAGCAGCCAAGATCGGGGGGGCCAAGAGACCCAGTACTTC.

This clonotype was observed many times. V gene TRBV20-1 combines with J gene TRBJ2-1; D gene ambiguous. Trimming pared 1 base from V and 0 bases from J, leaving 16 bases between. Germline lookup yields CDR1 DFQATT and CDR2 SNEGSKA (reference sequence). This CDR3 has 17 amino acids. CDR3 nucleotides: TGCAGTGCTAGAGCCCAAGCCCCGGTCAGCTCCTACAATGAGCAGTTCTTC. It encodes CSARAQAPVSSYNEQFF.